This entry is about one TCR beta chain. This CDR3 spans 13 amino acids. Germline CDR1 reads SGHAT; CDR2 reads FQNNGV. After removal of 5 bases from V and 9 bases from J, the junction contained 7 bases not matched to a gene. Per the study methods: Reference gene primer amplification yielded estimated nucleated cell counts. Sequenced by immunoSEQ multiplex PCR; TCRdb stores in-frame clones only, minus some. V and J calls and clone size are copied from that table; D and trimming were computed from the DNA. The repertoire holds nearly 45,000 clones, with approximately 86% as singletons. The entry originates in a study of blood T cell repertoires in COVID-19. Looking at the study overall: Samples taken during acute and convalescent COVID-19 were collected in the United States, Italy and Spain.

The sequenced sample was peripheral blood. This receptor was identified in a woman of 80 years or more in a cohort sampled during active or convalescent COVID-19. This chain uses TRBV11-2 with TRBJ2-1; 7 nucleotides agree with TRBD2. The chain's CDR3 is CASSRDYSSEQFF. The CDR3 coding sequence is TGTGCCAGCAGCCGGGACTACTCAAGTGAGCAGTTCTTC.